Sequencing of this TCR beta chain was carried out in a study of shared clonotypes between healthy human individuals. Study-level findings and limits: Naive subsets typically showed greater estimated richness than memory subsets.

V dropped 2 bases and J dropped 0; count of bases not matched to a gene: 9. Germline loops: CDR1 MNHEY, CDR2 SMNVEV (reference sequence). The length of the CDR3 is 18 residues. A note on this clone: Its cognate antigen is unknown.

Measured with immunoSEQ multiplex PCR; TCRdb has only the in-frame clones, and not every one. The data contain roughly 2.2 million clones, about 92% of them seen just once; the ten biggest clones take up 0.3% to 0.4%. This TCR came from a man in his late teens or twenties in good health. Some clones in this sample may be carry-over from other donors' samples. The sample taken for sequencing was naive CD4+ T cells from PBMCs. The subset: CD45RA+ positively selected. The chain couples TRBV27 to TRBJ2-7; the match to TRBD2 covers 11 bases. The CDR3 loop reads CASSLVGLTSGVSYEQYF. The CDR3 DNA sequence: TGTGCCAGCAGTTTAGTTGGGCTGACTAGCGGGGTCTCCTACGAGCAGTACTTC.